The 2 T cell receptor beta chains given below trace back to one sample, sequenced in a study of blood T cell repertoires in COVID-19. The protocol was immunoSEQ multiplex PCR, while the TCRdb copy is restricted to in-frame clones and leaves out a portion. Of about 210,000 clones listed, roughly 80% are singletons. Sample: peripheral blood. Receptors were obtained from a woman between 65 and 79 years old with acute or convalescent COVID-19.

The rearrangement links TRBV7-3 to TRBJ2-3, with 8 bases identical to TRBD2. Looked up from germline, CDR1 is SGHTA and CDR2 is FQGTGA. V lost 5 bases, J lost 11 bases, and 6 bases stayed unmatched. The CDR3 sequence is 12 residues long. CDR3 DNA sequence: TGTGCCAGCAGCCCGGACGGGACTAGGCAGTATTTT. As protein: CASSPDGTRQYF. The full variable domain, with the rest looked up from reference TRBV7-3 and TRBJ2-3, is GAGVSQTPSNKVTEKGKYVELRCDPISGHTALYWYRQSLGQGPEFLIYFQGTGAADDSGLPNDRFFAVRPEGSVSTLKIQRTERGDSAVYLCASSPDGTRQYFGPGTRLTVL.

This chain joins TRBV7-9 and TRBJ2-7, with D possibly matching TRBD1 (5 bases). The germline V and J ends were trimmed by 3 bases and 13 bases, with 19 bases remaining between them. CDR1 is SEHNR and CDR2 is FQNEAQ in the germline V gene (reference sequence). The CDR3 consists of 13 residues. CDR3 DNA: TGTGCCAGCAGCTTCCTTCCGACGGACATCGTTTACTTC. It codes for CASSFLPTDIVYF.